The 14 T cell receptor beta chains below come from one sample, sequenced in a study of CD8 T cells in ankylosing spondylitis. From the 5' RACE reads, TCRdb called clonotypes with MiXCR, one entry per CDR3 protein. The repertoire has a few hundred thousand distinct CDR3 sequences, around 20% of them found once; the top ten carry approximately 3.7%. The material sequenced was blood, either unsorted or a sorted T cell fraction (not recorded which). The source is a female donor with ankylosing spondylitis or in good health (not recorded which).

This clonotype was counted between two and nine times. The rearrangement uses TRBV12-3 or TRBV12-4 and TRBJ1-2, with D hard to call. There are 13 residues in the CDR3. V dropped 5 bases and J dropped 8 bases, with 15 bases sitting between them. In DNA form, the CDR3 reads TGTGCCAGCAGTCCCTATACCGCGGGAGGCTACACCTTC. Translated, it gives CASSPYTAGGYTF.

This clonotype has ten or more counts. The chain links TRBV7-9 to TRBJ2-1, with 11 bases aligning to TRBD2. After removal of 4 bases from V and 8 bases from J, the junction contained 10 bases not matched to a gene. The germline CDR1 and CDR2 sequences are SEHNR and FQNEAQ (reference sequence). CDR3 length equals 16 residues. The chain's CDR3 is CASSSITSGRGYEQFF. The CDR3 DNA reads as TGTGCCAGCAGCTCCATCACTAGCGGGAGAGGCTATGAGCAGTTCTTC. Looking up the rest from reference TRBV7-9 and TRBJ2-1 gives the full variable domain: DTGVSQNPRHKITKRGQNVTFRCDPISEHNRLYWYRQTLGQGPEFLTYFQNEAQLEKSRLLSDRFSAERPKGSFSTLEIQRTEQGDSAMYLCASSSITSGRGYEQFFGPGTRLTVL.

This clonotype was detected a few times. The J gene is TRBJ1-4, the V gene TRBV12-3 or TRBV12-4; no clear D gene. V lost 4 bases and J 8 bases, leaving 14 bases between the germline ends. This CDR3 region has 14 residues. The CDR3: CASSYQPRREKLFF. In DNA, the CDR3 is TGTGCCAGCAGTTACCAGCCAAGGAGGGAAAAACTGTTTTTT.

V usage is TRBV7-9 and J usage is TRBJ1-6; TRBD1 might be the D (5 bases). The CDR3 is 14 residues long. The ends were cut back, 7 bases at V and 6 bases at J, with 13 bases in the middle. Germline values: CDR1 SEHNR, CDR2 FQNEAQ (reference sequence). As DNA, the CDR3 is TGTGCCAGCACCGTGGGACCGATTAATTCACCCCTCCACTTT. Amino acids: CASTVGPINSPLHF.

The rearrangement joins TRBV20-1 to TRBJ1-1, with TRBD1 as a possible D gene (5 bases). CDR1 is DFQATT and CDR2 is SNEGSKA in the germline V gene (reference sequence). The CDR3 spans 14 residues. V shed 2 bases and J shed 4 bases, with 14 bases lying between them. DNA for the CDR3: TGCAGTGCTAGAAGTCAGGGAGGGAGCACTGAAGCTTTCTTT. Translated, it gives CSARSQGGSTEAFF.

The J gene is TRBJ1-3, the V gene TRBV20-1; 7 nucleotides align to TRBD1. CDR1 is DFQATT and CDR2 is SNEGSKA in the germline V gene (reference sequence). J was trimmed by 4 bases and V by 3 bases; bases with no gene match: 6. This CDR3 has 14 amino acids. The CDR3 DNA reads as TGCAGTGCTAGGGAGGGGGCTGGAGGAAACACCATATATTTT. Protein product: CSAREGAGGNTIYF.

The J gene is TRBJ2-1, the V gene TRBV7-2; 8 positions agree with TRBD2. V gave up 1 base and J gave up 7 bases; unmatched junction bases: 12. The CDR3 sequence is 17 residues long. Germline values: CDR1 SGHTA, CDR2 FQGNSA. This chain's CDR3 is CASSLVTSALRRNEQFF. CDR3 DNA: TGTGCCAGCAGCTTAGTGACTAGCGCCTTAAGGAGGAATGAGCAGTTCTTC.

This chain connects TRBV27 to TRBJ2-1, with TRBD2 matching 13 bases. Germline V gene lookup returns CDR1 MNHEY and CDR2 SMNVEV (reference sequence). The CDR3 contains 16 residues. With V trimmed by 7 bases and J by 5 bases, 8 bases remained unmatched. CDR3 protein: CASKPRGLAGDNEQFF. CDR3 nucleotides: TGTGCCAGCAAACCAAGAGGACTAGCGGGAGACAATGAGCAGTTCTTC.

Only a few counts were recorded for this clonotype. The chain is built from TRBV9 and TRBJ2-1; 11 bases are shared with TRBD2. Germline-derived CDR1 and CDR2 are SGDLS and YYNGEE. CDR3 length: 16 residues. J was trimmed by 5 bases and V by 3 bases; bases with no gene match: 7. The CDR3 region is CASSDVSGRADNEQFF. The CDR3 nucleotides read TGTGCCAGCAGCGACGTTAGCGGGAGGGCCGACAATGAGCAGTTCTTC.

This clonotype was counted a few times. This sequence joins TRBV7-2 and TRBJ2-3; 12 bases line up with TRBD1. CDR3 length: 17 amino acids. CDR1 and CDR2 (germline): SGHTA, FQGNSA. With V trimmed by 5 bases and J by 7 bases, 13 bases remained unmatched. CDR3 nucleotides: TGTGCCAGCAGCCCCAGCCCCGGGACAGGGGGCGGGTATACGCAGTATTTT. Translation gives CASSPSPGTGGGYTQYF.

The chain carries TRBV6-2 or TRBV6-3 and TRBJ1-1, with 8 bases identical to TRBD1. Trimming at V came to 2 bases and at J to 7 bases, leaving 0 bases not matched to a gene. Germline V gene sequence: CDR1 MNHEY, CDR2 SVGEGT. This CDR3 spans 12 amino acids. CDR3 sequence (DNA): TGTGCCAGCAGTTACGGGACAGGTGAAGCTTTCTTT. Translation: CASSYGTGEAFF.

The table lists this clonotype with many counts. The chain joins TRBV7-2 to TRBJ2-1; D gene uncertain. The CDR3 contains 14 residues. Germline CDR1 is SGHTA and CDR2 is FQGNSA. V was pared by 1 base and J by 10 bases, with 14 bases between. CDR3 residues: CASSLVVMAGEQFF. In DNA form, the CDR3 reads TGTGCCAGCAGCTTAGTGGTGATGGCCGGAGAGCAGTTCTTC.

The rearrangement links TRBV4-1 to TRBJ1-2, with TRBD1 identical over 7 bases. Germline-derived CDR1 and CDR2 are MGHRA and YSYEKL. Trimming took 2 bases from V and 3 from J; bases not matched to a gene: 6. CDR3 length equals 15 residues. The CDR3 is CASSQPTGRYYGYTF. The CDR3 region has the DNA TGCGCCAGCAGCCAACCGACAGGGCGGTACTATGGCTACACCTTC.

V usage is TRBV12-3 or TRBV12-4 and J usage is TRBJ2-7; 7 bases fit TRBD1. J was trimmed by 5 bases and V by 10 bases; bases with no gene match: 8. The CDR3 length is 12 residues. DNA for the CDR3: TGTGCCACCTCGACAGGGTACCACGAGCAGTACTTC. It is translated as CATSTGYHEQYF.